These T cell receptor beta chains were read from a single sample in a study of blood T cell repertoires in COVID-19. TCRdb keeps only in-frame clones here, not all; method: immunoSEQ multiplex PCR. Counted here are approximately 150,000 clones, about 89% occurring once; the ten biggest clones make up around 11%. Sample: PBMCs or T cells enriched from blood (not recorded which). The receptors were sampled from a man in his 60s who had recovered from COVID-19. CDR3s include the opening cysteine and the closing phenylalanine or tryptophan. The D gene is left open where the match is weak. Not every row has a clone size; where given, it reads once, few, many or a size class.

>NA|TRBJ2-1|TRBV5-4|NA
TGTGCCAGCAGCTTCCGAGGGTCCTCCCACAATGAGCAGTTCTTC
CASSFRGSSHNEQFF
>TRBD2|TRBJ2-1|TRBV9|NA
TGTGCCAGCAGCATCCGGACTAGCGGGGGGGCTGACAATGAGCAGTTCTTC
CASSIRTSGGADNEQFF
>NA|TRBJ2-7|TRBV11-2|NA
TGTGCCAGCATCCCCGCGACAGGCTCCTACGAGCAGTACTTC
CASIPATGSYEQYF
>NA|TRBJ1-2|TRBV6-1|NA
TGTGCCAGCAGTGAAGGGAGGGGCTATGGCTACACCTTC
CASSEGRGYGYTF
>TRBD1|TRBJ2-1|TRBV18|NA
TGTGCCAGCTCACCCTTAGACAGGGCCGACAATGAGCAGTTCTTC
CASSPLDRADNEQFF
>TRBD2|TRBJ2-7|TRBV6-1|NA
TGTGCCAGCAGTGAAGCGCAGGCTAGCGGCCTTTACGAGCAGTACTTC
CASSEAQASGLYEQYF
>TRBD1|TRBJ2-7|TRBV6-1|NA
TGTGCCAGCAGTGAGGCGTCTAGGGACAGGGGGTACGAGCAGTACTTC
CASSEASRDRGYEQYF
>NA|TRBJ1-4|TRBV12-3/TRBV12-4|NA
TGTGCCAGCACTTGGCCAGGAGGTGGAAAACTGTTTTTT
CASTWPGGGKLFF
>NA|TRBJ2-2|TRBV19|NA
TGTGCCAGTAAGACGGGAGTAGGTGTAATCGGGGAGCTGTTTTTT
CASKTGVGVIGELFF
>NA|TRBJ1-5|TRBV19|NA
TGTGCCAGTAGTATAGTGTCAGGGATGAGGCAGCCCCAGCATTTT
CASSIVSGMRQPQHF
>TRBD1|TRBJ2-2|TRBV5-1|NA
TGCGCCAGCAGCTCAGGACAGGGGATGAACACCGGGGAGCTGTTTTTT
CASSSGQGMNTGELFF
>NA|TRBJ1-2|TRBV6-5|NA
TGTGCCACCTCCTACGCAGGGGTCTATGGCTACACCTTC
CATSYAGVYGYTF
>NA|TRBJ1-2|TRBV11-2|NA
TGTGCCAGCAGCGTTAGCGGGGGGGGGTATGGCTACACCTTC
CASSVSGGGYGYTF
>NA|TRBJ2-5|TRBV23-1|NA
TGCGCCAGCAGTCCCGAGCGGGTATCCCAAGAGACCCAGTACTTC
CASSPERVSQETQYF
>TRBD2|TRBJ2-1|TRBV6-5|NA
TGTGCCAGCAGTTCAGCTAGCGGGGGGCCGAAAAATGAGCAGTTCTTC
CASSSASGGPKNEQFF
>NA|TRBJ1-1|TRBV5-1|NA
TGCGCCAGCAGCTTCAGCGGGGGAGACGAAACTGAAGCTTTCTTT
CASSFSGGDETEAFF
>NA|TRBJ2-7|TRBV7-9|once
TGTGCCAGCAGCTTGGGGGGAACCTACGAGCAGTACTTC
CASSLGGTYEQYF
>TRBD1|TRBJ2-7|TRBV7-9|NA
TGTGCCAGCAGGAAGATACGGACAGGCTACGAGCAGTACTTC
CASRKIRTGYEQYF
>NA|TRBJ1-5|TRBV9|NA
TGTGCCAGCAGCGTCGACAGCGATCAGCCCCAGCATTTT
CASSVDSDQPQHF
>NA|TRBJ2-5|TRBV6-5|NA
TGTGCCAGCAGCCTACAGGGTCAGACCCAGTACTTC
CASSLQGQTQYF
>NA|TRBJ2-1|TRBV10-1|NA
TGCGCCAGCAGTGCCGGAGAGACTAAACGATTGAGGGACAATGAGCAGTTCTTC
CASSAGETKRLRDNEQFF
>TRBD1|TRBJ1-1|TRBV9|NA
TGTGCCAGCAGCGTAGAAGGGGACAGTGAAGCTTTCTTT
CASSVEGDSEAFF
>TRBD2|TRBJ2-5|TRBV2|once
TGTGCCAGCAGCCGAAGGACTAGCGGGGGCCAAGAGACCCAGTACTTC
CASSRRTSGGQETQYF
>TRBD1|TRBJ1-2|TRBV3-1/TRBV3-2|once
TGTGCCAGCAGACGCGGACAGGGTGGGCGGAGGGGCTACACCTTC
CASRRGQGGRRGYTF
>TRBD2|TRBJ2-1|TRBV2|NA
TGTGCCAGCGGGCTAGCGGGAGGGAGCTCCTACAATGAGCAGTTCTTC
CASGLAGGSSYNEQFF
>TRBD1|TRBJ2-5|TRBV5-1|NA
TGCGCCAGCAGCTTGGACGACAGGGGCCTCGGGGAGACCCAGTACTTC
CASSLDDRGLGETQYF